A selection of T cell receptor beta chains follows, all from one sample in a study of beta chain features in type 1 diabetes. The assay was immunoSEQ multiplex PCR, and TCRdb's table has in-frame clones only and misses some. The table records some 330,000 clones, around 12% of them present only once. The sequencing input was naive CD4+ T cells from blood. Source of these receptors: a woman between 18 and 29 years old with type 1 diabetes. CDR3s include the opening cysteine and the closing phenylalanine or tryptophan. Fields, in order: clone size, J gene, D gene, V gene, CDR3 DNA, CDR3 protein. A D gene is named only where the DNA matches it firmly. Clone size is shown for a subset of rows, as once, few, many or a class of expanded clone.

.	TRBJ1-1	.	TRBV7-3	TGTGCCAGCAGCTTTACATCAGGATCCACTGAAGCTTTCTTT	CASSFTSGSTEAFF
few	TRBJ2-4	TRBD2	TRBV11-2	TGTGCCTCAAACTCGGGGGGGCAGATAGCCAAAAACATTCAGTACTTC	CASNSGGQIAKNIQYF
.	TRBJ2-3	TRBD2	TRBV6-5	TGTGCCACCAACCGCGCGGGGGGGTCCACAGATACGCAGTATTTT	CATNRAGGSTDTQYF
few	TRBJ1-5	.	TRBV28	TGTGCCAGCAGCGAAACAGGGTACCAGCCCCAGCATTTT	CASSETGYQPQHF
few	TRBJ2-7	TRBD2	TRBV4-1	TGCGCCAGCAGCCAAGGACTAGCGGGAGGGCCGTCCTCCTCCGAGCAGTACTTC	CASSQGLAGGPSSSEQYF
.	TRBJ1-1	.	TRBV20-1	TGCAGTGCTAGAGCGCGGGGGGAAGCTTTCTTT	CSARARGEAFF
few	TRBJ2-7	TRBD1	TRBV5-4	TGTGCCAGCAGCCCGGGACAGGGACTGGGTTTCTCCTACGAGCAGTACTTC	CASSPGQGLGFSYEQYF
few	TRBJ2-5	.	TRBV28	TGTGCCAGCGGGACAGCGGGGACCCAGTACTTC	CASGTAGTQYF
few	TRBJ1-1	.	TRBV7-9	TGTGCCAGCAGCTCGCAGGGGCCAGCTAACACTGAAGCTTTCTTT	CASSSQGPANTEAFF
few	TRBJ2-1	.	TRBV7-9	TGTGCCAGCAGCGTCCTCAGCAATGAGCAGTTCTTC	CASSVLSNEQFF
.	TRBJ2-7	.	TRBV5-1	TGCGCCAGCAGCTTGGCAGGGCTTGGAGACGAGCAGTACTTC	CASSLAGLGDEQYF